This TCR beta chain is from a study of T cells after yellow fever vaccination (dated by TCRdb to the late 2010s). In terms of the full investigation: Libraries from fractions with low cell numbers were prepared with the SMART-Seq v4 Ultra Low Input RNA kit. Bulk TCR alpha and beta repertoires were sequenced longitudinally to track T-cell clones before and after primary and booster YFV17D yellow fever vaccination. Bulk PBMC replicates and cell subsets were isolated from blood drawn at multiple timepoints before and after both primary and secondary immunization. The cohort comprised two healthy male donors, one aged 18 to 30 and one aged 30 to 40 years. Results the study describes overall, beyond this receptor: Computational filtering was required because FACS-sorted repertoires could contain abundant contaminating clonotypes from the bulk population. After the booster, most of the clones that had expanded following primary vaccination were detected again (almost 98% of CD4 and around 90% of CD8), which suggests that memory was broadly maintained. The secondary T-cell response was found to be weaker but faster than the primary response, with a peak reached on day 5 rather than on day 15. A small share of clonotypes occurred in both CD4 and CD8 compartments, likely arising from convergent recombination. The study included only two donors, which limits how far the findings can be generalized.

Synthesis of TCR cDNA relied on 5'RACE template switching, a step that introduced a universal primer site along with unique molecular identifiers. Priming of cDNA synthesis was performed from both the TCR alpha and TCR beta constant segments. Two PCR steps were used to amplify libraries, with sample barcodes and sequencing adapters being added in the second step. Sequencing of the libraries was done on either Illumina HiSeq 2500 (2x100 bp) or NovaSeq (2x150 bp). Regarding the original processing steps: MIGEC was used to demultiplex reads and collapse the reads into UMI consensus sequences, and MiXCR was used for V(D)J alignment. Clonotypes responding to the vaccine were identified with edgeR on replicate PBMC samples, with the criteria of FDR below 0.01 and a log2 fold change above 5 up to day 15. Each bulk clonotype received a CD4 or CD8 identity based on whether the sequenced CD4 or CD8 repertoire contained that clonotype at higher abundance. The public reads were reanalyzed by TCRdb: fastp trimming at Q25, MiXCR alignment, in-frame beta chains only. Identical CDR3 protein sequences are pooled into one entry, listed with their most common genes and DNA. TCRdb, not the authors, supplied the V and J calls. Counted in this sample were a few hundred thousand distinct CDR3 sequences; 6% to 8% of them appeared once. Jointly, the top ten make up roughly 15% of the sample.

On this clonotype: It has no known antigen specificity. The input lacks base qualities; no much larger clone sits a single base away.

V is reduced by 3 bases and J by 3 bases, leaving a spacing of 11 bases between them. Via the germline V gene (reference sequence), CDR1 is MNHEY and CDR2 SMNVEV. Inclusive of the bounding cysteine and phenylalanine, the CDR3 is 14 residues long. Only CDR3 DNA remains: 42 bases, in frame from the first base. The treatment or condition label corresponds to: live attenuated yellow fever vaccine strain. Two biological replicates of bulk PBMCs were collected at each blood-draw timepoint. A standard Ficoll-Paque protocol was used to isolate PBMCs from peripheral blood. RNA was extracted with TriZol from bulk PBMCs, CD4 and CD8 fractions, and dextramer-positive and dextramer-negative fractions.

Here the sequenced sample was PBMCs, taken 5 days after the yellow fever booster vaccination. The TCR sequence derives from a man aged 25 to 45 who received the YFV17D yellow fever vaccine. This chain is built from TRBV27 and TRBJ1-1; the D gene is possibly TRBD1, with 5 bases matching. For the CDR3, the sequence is CASSLAGLHTEAFF. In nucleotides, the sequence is TGTGCCAGCAGTTTGGCAGGGCTCCACACTGAAGCTTTCTTT.